The 14 T cell receptor beta chains reported below all come from one sample, sequenced in a study of PD-L1 blockade in urothelial cancer. Method: immunoSEQ multiplex PCR; TCRdb's copy keeps in-frame clones and lacks some. This table holds under 70,000 clones, roughly four fifths found once. As to time point: pretreatment peripheral blood. The sequencing here drew on PBMCs, taken around atezolizumab (anti-PD-L1) treatment. These TCRs come from a man between 65 and 79 years old with urothelial cancer.

CDR3 amino acids: CASSLEIRNTEAFF. As DNA, the CDR3 is TGTGCCAGCAGCTTAGAAATTCGGAACACTGAAGCTTTCTTT. The rearrangement joins TRBV7-2 to TRBJ1-1; D not certain. Germline V gene lookup returns CDR1 SGHTA and CDR2 FQGNSA. The CDR3 runs to 14 residues. V was shortened by 1 base and J by 1 base, with 7 bases between the two germline ends.

This clone has a handful of counts. The gene calls are TRBV5-6 and TRBJ1-1, with 7 bases fitting TRBD1. Trimming removed 4 bases from V and 6 bases from J; junction bases left unmatched: 6. The CDR3 covers 13 residues. Germline V lookup: CDR1 SGHDT, CDR2 YYEEEE. The CDR3 is CASSLTGEAEAFF. DNA of the CDR3: TGTGCCAGCAGCCTTACAGGGGAGGCTGAAGCTTTCTTT.

The V call is TRBV28, the J call TRBJ1-1; D is possibly TRBD1 (6 bases). The CDR3 contains 12 residues. The germline V gene has CDR1 MDHEN and CDR2 SYDVKM. Trimming stripped 5 bases from V and 10 bases from J, with 14 bases between. The CDR3 DNA is TGTGCCAGCAGTCCCGGGACAAGGGTAGCTTTCTTT. Its protein product is CASSPGTRVAFF.

The chain combines TRBV29-1 with TRBJ2-7, with 8 bases matching TRBD1. CDR3 length: 13 amino acids. V shed 4 bases and J 5 bases; nucleotides not matched to a gene: 7. Germline CDR1 is SQVTM and CDR2 is ANQGSEA. Here the CDR3 reads CSVVSGGKNEQYF. The CDR3 nucleotides read TGCAGCGTTGTTTCAGGGGGCAAGAACGAGCAGTACTTC.

This clone was observed a handful of times. The chain joins TRBV10-3 to TRBJ2-3; 8 bases match TRBD2. The CDR3 contains 14 residues. CDR1 ENHRY and CDR2 SYGVKD come from the germline V gene. J lost 9 bases, V lost 6 bases, and 11 bases had no gene match. The CDR3 reads CAISELAGPPTQYF. The CDR3, as DNA: TGTGCCATCAGCGAGCTAGCGGGCCCTCCGACGCAGTATTTT.

This clone was found once. The chain combines TRBV6-5 with TRBJ1-5; no definite D call. In germline, CDR1 is MNHEY, CDR2 SVGAGI. CDR3 length: 15 residues. V gave up 6 bases and J gave up 1 base, with 13 bases separating them. The CDR3 nucleotides are TGTGCCAGCAGCGCCCGGGAGTTAAGCAATCAGCCCCAGCATTTT. Translated: CASSARELSNQPQHF.

This sequence joins TRBV19 and TRBJ2-3, with 9 nucleotides matching TRBD1. The CDR3 length is 15 residues. Germline CDR1 LNHDA, CDR2 SQIVND (reference sequence). With V trimmed by 1 base and J by 7 bases, 6 bases remained unmatched. CDR3 sequence (DNA): TGTGCCAGTAGTATAGCCCGGGACAGGGTAAATACGCAGTATTTT. It yields the protein CASSIARDRVNTQYF.

This chain links TRBV14 with TRBJ1-1; no clear D gene. Between the trimmed V and J ends, which lost 3 bases and 5 bases, there was a span of 16 bases. This CDR3 has 15 amino acids. Germline V gene lookup returns CDR1 SGHDN and CDR2 FVKESK. CDR3 loop: CASSHARRRRTEAFF. Written as DNA, the CDR3 is TGTGCCAGCAGCCACGCCAGACGGCGGCGGACTGAAGCTTTCTTT.

V gene TRBV6-4 combines with J gene TRBJ1-3, with D unclear. The CDR3 loop spans 14 amino acids. Germline assignment: CDR1 MRHNA and CDR2 SNTAGT. Trimming removed 2 bases at V and 6 bases at J, with 11 bases between. The chain's CDR3 is CASSDPQKINTIYF. The DNA for the CDR3 is TGTGCCAGCAGTGACCCCCAGAAGATAAACACCATATATTTT.

The chain carries TRBV4-3 and TRBJ2-5; a weak D match, TRBD2 (5 bases). TRBJ2-7 matches the DNA end more closely, so the J call is doubtful. This CDR3 has 13 residues. Per germline, CDR1 LGHNA and CDR2 YSLEER. The CDR3 sequence: CASSLAGGYEQYF. For the CDR3, the DNA is TGCGCCAGCAGTCTAGCTGGAGGATACGAGCAGTACTTC.

This clone was seen once. CDR3 in DNA: TGTGCCAGCAGCGAGACAGGGGGAAAAAACATTCAGTACTTC. It specifies CASSETGGKNIQYF. V and J are TRBV2 and TRBJ2-4; 9 bases agree with TRBD1. The germline V gene has CDR1 SNHLY and CDR2 FYNNEI. The CDR3 contains 14 residues. The V segment lost 6 bases and the J segment 4 bases; nucleotides outside the gene matches: 4.

CDR3 sequence (DNA): TGTGCCAGTAGTATGGAGGGGCTAACTAACTATGGCTACACCTTC. It specifies CASSMEGLTNYGYTF. The chain employs TRBV19 and TRBJ1-2; tentatively, D is TRBD1 (5 bases). This CDR3 comprises 15 residues. Trimming removed 3 bases at V and 0 bases at J, with 11 bases between. Germline CDR1 and CDR2: LNHDA and SQIVND (reference sequence). Combining the CDR3 with reference TRBV19 and TRBJ1-2 gives the whole variable domain DGGITQSPKYLFRKEGQNVTLSCEQNLNHDAMYWYRQDPGQGLRLIYYSQIVNDFQKGDIAEGYSVSREKKESFPLTVTSAQKNPTAFYLCASSMEGLTNYGYTFGSGTRLTVV.

In regard to this clone: In the same sample, other DNA sequences code for this CDR3. J is TRBJ2-2 and V is TRBV9; 8 bases fit TRBD1. Germline V gene data show CDR1 as SGDLS and CDR2 as YYNGEE. Losses at the gene ends were 5 bases for V and 1 base for J; bases not matched to a gene: 4. The CDR3 extends over 15 amino acids. The CDR3 spells CASSPGTGNTGELFF. As DNA, the CDR3 is TGTGCCAGCAGTCCGGGGACAGGGAACACCGGGGAGCTGTTTTTT.

The genes are TRBV11-3 and TRBJ2-3; 9 bases agree with TRBD2. Germline CDR1 is SGHNT and CDR2 is YENEEA. The CDR3 length is 15 residues. V lost 1 base to trimming and J lost 9 bases; unmatched junction nucleotides: 8. The CDR3 loop reads CASSLVGLAGDTQYF. The CDR3 DNA is TGTGCCAGCAGCTTAGTTGGCTTAGCGGGAGACACGCAGTATTTT.